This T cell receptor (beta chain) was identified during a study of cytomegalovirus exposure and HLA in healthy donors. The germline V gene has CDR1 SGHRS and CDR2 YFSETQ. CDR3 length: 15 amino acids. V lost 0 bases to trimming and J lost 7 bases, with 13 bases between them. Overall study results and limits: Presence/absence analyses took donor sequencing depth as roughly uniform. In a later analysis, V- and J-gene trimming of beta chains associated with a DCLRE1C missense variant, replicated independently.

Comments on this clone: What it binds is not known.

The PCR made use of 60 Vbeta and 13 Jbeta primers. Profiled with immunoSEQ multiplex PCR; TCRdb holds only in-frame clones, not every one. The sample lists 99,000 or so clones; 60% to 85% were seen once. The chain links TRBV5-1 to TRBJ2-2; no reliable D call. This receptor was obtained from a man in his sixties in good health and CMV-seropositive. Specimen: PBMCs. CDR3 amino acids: CASSLVWSFDGELFF. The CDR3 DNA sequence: TGCGCCAGCAGCTTGGTATGGAGCTTCGACGGGGAGCTGTTTTTT.